The 24 T cell receptor beta chains given below trace back to one sample, sequenced in a study of T-cell reconstitution after alpha-beta-depleted transplantation in children. Unique molecular identifiers were incorporated during preparation of the TCRbeta library. From the PCR reads, TCRdb called clonotypes with MiXCR, one entry per CDR3 protein. This table has over 200,000 distinct CDR3 sequences, about 9.2% appearing once. The sample consisted of PBMCs from the stem cell graft donor, taken from the stem cell graft. These receptors were collected from a human donor who donated a stem cell graft to a child with acute lymphoblastic leukemia.

This clonotype was found a few times. This chain links TRBV6-7 with TRBJ2-4; D uncertain. TRBV6-7 is an ORF, and what it does is uncertain. CDR3 length: 12 amino acids. Trimming removed 5 bases from V and 0 bases from J, with 2 bases in between. CDR3 DNA sequence: TGTGCCAGCAGTGAAGCCAAAAACATTCAGTACTTC. Translating gives CASSEAKNIQYF.

This clonotype appeared a few times. The J gene is TRBJ2-5, the V gene TRBV7-2, with 10 bases fitting TRBD2. The CDR3 extends over 16 amino acids. Losses at the gene ends were 0 bases for V and 4 bases for J; bases not matched to a gene: 5. Germline assignment: CDR1 SGHTA and CDR2 FQGNSA. The CDR3 DNA is TGTGCCAGCAGCTTAGCGCTAGCGGGGGTGGGAGAGACCCAGTACTTC. Protein product: CASSLALAGVGETQYF.

The rearrangement uses TRBV5-1 and TRBJ2-3, with D possibly TRBD2 on 5 matching bases. V shed 2 bases and J shed 2 bases, with 15 bases lying between them. There are 16 residues in the CDR3. Germline V gene sequence: CDR1 SGHRS, CDR2 YFSETQ. CDR3 in DNA: TGCGCCAGCAGCTTTGATGCACTAGTGATCACAGATACGCAGTATTTT. Translated, it gives CASSFDALVITDTQYF. Filled out from reference TRBV5-1 and TRBJ2-3, the complete variable domain reads KAGVTQTPRYLIKTRGQQVTLSCSPISGHRSVSWYQQTPGQGLQFLFEYFSETQRNKGNFPGRFSGRQFSNSRSEMNVSTLELGDSALYLCASSFDALVITDTQYFGPGTRLTVL.

This clonotype appeared a few times. The chain carries TRBV4-1 and TRBJ1-1; 7 bases map to TRBD1. Germline V gene lookup returns CDR1 MGHRA and CDR2 YSYEKL. V lost 5 bases and J lost 9; bases outside the gene matches: 12. This CDR3 region has 14 residues. The CDR3 region is CASSFLGDSTQAFF. The DNA for the CDR3 is TGCGCCAGCAGCTTCCTGGGGGACAGCACGCAAGCTTTCTTT.

The V call is TRBV18, the J call TRBJ1-2, with a possible D match to TRBD1 (5 bases). Germline CDR1 KGHSH, CDR2 LQKENI. This CDR3 contains 13 residues. V was trimmed by 3 bases and J by 6 bases, leaving 11 bases between them. CDR3 residues: CASSPRRGDGYTF. The CDR3 DNA is TGTGCCAGCTCACCCCGTCGGGGGGATGGCTACACCTTC. The full variable domain, with the rest looked up from reference TRBV18 and TRBJ1-2, is NAGVMQNPRHLVRRRGQEARLRCSPMKGHSHVYWYRQLPEEGLKFMVYLQKENIIDESGMPKERFSAEFPKEGPSILRIQQVVRGDSAAYFCASSPRRGDGYTFGSGTRLTVV.

The sample holds many counts of this clonotype. The CDR3, as DNA: TGTGCCAGCAGCGAGACAGGGGTAGGAGGTGAAGCTTTCTTT. Residues: CASSETGVGGEAFF. The genes are TRBV7-9 and TRBJ1-1; 8 positions agree with TRBD1. Germline values: CDR1 SEHNR, CDR2 FQNEAQ (reference sequence). There are 14 residues in the CDR3. With V trimmed by 5 bases and J by 7 bases, 9 bases remained unmatched.

This clonotype appeared a few times. CDR3 nucleotides: TGTGCCAGCAGCCCCGACAGGGGGCCGGTGACCCAGTACTTC. This sequence encodes CASSPDRGPVTQYF. The V call is TRBV6-2 or TRBV6-3, the J call TRBJ2-5, with TRBD1 matching 10 bases. Germline trimming cut 6 bases from V and 7 bases from J; bases unmatched to any gene: 8. The CDR3 runs to 14 residues. The V gene's germline CDR1 is MNHEY and CDR2 SVGEGT.

The table lists this clonotype with a few counts. The chain employs TRBV7-9 and TRBJ1-1; D remains ambiguous. Trimming removed 8 bases from V and 1 base from J, with 14 bases in between. From germline, CDR1 is SEHNR and CDR2 FQNEAQ (reference sequence). The CDR3 loop spans 14 amino acids. The CDR3 sequence is CASHSPLTNTEAFF. Here the CDR3 DNA reads TGTGCCAGCCATTCCCCCCTCACGAACACTGAAGCTTTCTTT.

This clonotype was seen more than once but under ten times. Germline is not matched at one junction end, which may reflect a read error. The chain recombines TRBV7-2 with TRBJ2-5; 9 bases are a match to TRBD1. CDR3 length equals 11 residues. Germline CDR1 reads SGHTA; CDR2 reads FQGNSA. In nucleotides, the CDR3 is TGTGCCAGCAGCTTAGGGGGACAGGGATCCTTC. It translates to CASSLGGQGSF.

This clonotype has ten or more counts. This chain uses TRBV15 with TRBJ2-5; 10 bases line up with TRBD1. The germline gives CDR1 LNHNV, CDR2 YYDKDF (reference sequence). The V and J ends lost 5 bases and 5 bases, in that order; junction bases with no gene match: 20. This CDR3 is built from 19 residues. CDR3 region: CATSPRRGTGDHPWETQYF. CDR3 DNA sequence: TGTGCCACCAGCCCTCGTAGGGGGACAGGGGACCACCCATGGGAGACCCAGTACTTC.

This clonotype turned up a few times. This chain links TRBV4-3 with TRBJ1-6, with unresolved D. Germline loops: CDR1 LGHNA, CDR2 YSLEER. This CDR3 spans 12 amino acids. V lost 1 base and J lost 9, with 4 bases in between. The CDR3 DNA reads as TGCGCCAGCAGCCAAGGGAGTTCACCCCTCCACTTT. Its protein product is CASSQGSSPLHF.

This clonotype was found a few times. This chain uses TRBV6-1 with TRBJ1-4, with a weak D call TRBD1 (6 bases). The V end was cut by 7 bases, the J end by 0 bases, with 12 bases between. Germline CDR1 MNHNS, CDR2 SASEGT. The CDR3 totals 15 residues. CDR3 DNA sequence: TGTGCCAGCAAGTCCGCAGGGGCAACTAATGAAAAACTGTTTTTT. It encodes CASKSAGATNEKLFF.

In its sample, this clonotype was seen many times. The V call is TRBV24-1, the J call TRBJ2-6; D possibly corresponds to TRBD2 (7 bases). V lost 8 bases and J 4 bases, leaving 14 bases between the germline ends. This CDR3 contains 15 residues. CDR1 and CDR2 from the germline V gene are KGHDR and SFDVKD. CDR3 nucleotide sequence: TGTGCCACCAATGAAGGGGGGGAGGGGGCCAACGTCCTGACTTTC. This gives the protein CATNEGGEGANVLTF.

This clonotype was counted many times. The V gene is TRBV6-2 or TRBV6-3, the J gene TRBJ2-7; possibly TRBD1 for D (6 bases). Looked up from germline, CDR1 is MNHEY and CDR2 is SVGEGT. This CDR3 is 14 amino acids long. The germline V and J ends were trimmed by 3 bases and 2 bases, with 11 bases remaining between them. In nucleotides, the CDR3 is TGTGCCAGCAGTTATACAGGGACAACCTACGAGCAGTACTTC. This codes for CASSYTGTTYEQYF.

This clonotype was detected many times. The chain joins TRBV12-3 or TRBV12-4 to TRBJ2-2; the match to TRBD1 covers 7 bases. The CDR3 sequence is 15 residues long. The J segment lost 5 bases and the V segment lost 5 bases, leaving 8 bases of the junction unmatched. The CDR3 DNA sequence: TGTGCCAGCAGTCCAAGACAGGGATCGACCGGGGAGCTGTTTTTT. It encodes CASSPRQGSTGELFF.

This clonotype was counted a few times. The chain is built from TRBV5-1 and TRBJ2-4; 10 nucleotides line up with TRBD2. Germline V gives CDR1 SGHRS, CDR2 YFSETQ. The ends lost 2 bases at V and 8 bases at J; junction bases unmatched: 13. There are 17 residues in the CDR3. The CDR3 loop is CASSLNGQLAGLHIQYF. The CDR3 DNA follows: TGCGCCAGCAGCTTAAATGGCCAACTAGCGGGGTTACACATTCAGTACTTC.

The chain has TRBV10-3 and TRBJ2-3; tentative D call: TRBD1 (5 bases). CDR3 length: 15 amino acids. Trimming took 2 bases from V and 6 from J, leaving 15 bases between them. Per germline, CDR1 ENHRY and CDR2 SYGVKD. The CDR3 bases are TGTGCCATCAGTGAGGGGGCCATTAAGTTCGATACGCAGTATTTT. Protein sequence: CAISEGAIKFDTQYF.

V gene TRBV20-1 combines with J gene TRBJ1-1; D possibly corresponds to TRBD1 (5 bases). The CDR3 extends over 12 amino acids. The V gene lost 0 bases and the J gene lost 8 bases, with 10 bases spanning the gap. Germline assignment: CDR1 DFQATT and CDR2 SNEGSKA (reference sequence). As DNA, the CDR3 is TGCAGTGCTAGAGAAACGGGGCGGGAAGCTTTCTTT. Translating it yields CSARETGREAFF.

This chain links TRBV7-2 with TRBJ1-2; 9 bases map to TRBD1. Trimming at V came to 3 bases and at J to 5 bases, leaving 13 bases not matched to a gene. From germline, CDR1 is SGHTA and CDR2 FQGNSA. The CDR3 consists of 17 residues. The CDR3 loop reads CASSLTTGQGFGYGYTF. The DNA for the CDR3 is TGTGCCAGCAGCTTGACCACGGGACAGGGATTTGGATATGGCTACACCTTC.

The genes are TRBV6-2 or TRBV6-3 and TRBJ2-2, with unresolved D. The CDR3 sequence is 13 residues long. The V end lost 4 bases, the J end lost 3 bases, and 6 bases lay between the germline ends. Germline CDR1 is MNHEY and CDR2 is SVGEGT. This CDR3 is CASSFRHTGELFF. The CDR3 nucleotides are TGTGCCAGCAGTTTTCGGCACACCGGGGAGCTGTTTTTT.

This clonotype was seen more than once but under ten times. The gene calls are TRBV5-6 and TRBJ2-5; TRBD1 might be the D (6 bases). Trimming cost V 0 bases and J 3 bases, with 6 bases left between them. Germline loops: CDR1 SGHDT, CDR2 YYEEEE. This CDR3 has 13 amino acids. The CDR3 DNA is TGTGCCAGCAGCTTGGGGACAGAAGAGACCCAGTACTTC. This gives the protein CASSLGTEETQYF.

This clonotype showed up many times. The genes are TRBV12-3 or TRBV12-4 and TRBJ2-3; 10 bases are shared with TRBD1. The CDR3 spans 15 residues. V dropped 5 bases and J dropped 5; count of bases not matched to a gene: 7. CDR3 nucleotides: TGTGCCAGCAGTCCCCGGGACAGGGGAGAAGATACGCAGTATTTT. Translated: CASSPRDRGEDTQYF.

About this clonotype: Here the CDR3 omits its conserved ending phenylalanine or tryptophan, so a read error is the likely source. The chain has TRBV18 and TRBJ2-7; 7 bases match TRBD2. Germline V gene lookup returns CDR1 KGHSH and CDR2 LQKENI. Trimming at V came to 2 bases and at J to 7 bases, leaving 11 bases not matched to a gene. The CDR3 runs to 15 residues. CDR3 sequence reads: CASSPEGTISGEQYC. The CDR3 DNA follows: TGTGCCAGCTCACCAGAGGGGACTATCTCCGGGGAGCAGTACTGC.

This chain connects TRBV2 to TRBJ2-3; the D gene is possibly TRBD1 (6 bases). The CDR3 extends over 15 amino acids. Germline V CDR1 and CDR2: SNHLY, FYNNEI. Trimming stripped 3 bases from V and 4 bases from J, with 14 bases between. Written as DNA, the CDR3 is TGTGCCAGCAGTGACCCACAGGGCCCGTCAGATACGCAGTATTTT. Translating it yields CASSDPQGPSDTQYF.